This section outlines one TCR beta chain sequence together with its context. Its specificity is not known. The sample is drawn from a study of PD-1 blockade in classical Hodgkin lymphoma. Findings and caveats of the study: Complete responders entered with baseline diversity on par with newly diagnosed patients, the results showed.

The CDR3 has 14 amino acids. CDR1 and CDR2 (germline): MNHEY, SVGAGI. Trimming at V came to 7 bases and at J to 6 bases, leaving 8 bases not matched to a gene. Profiled with immunoSEQ multiplex PCR; TCRdb holds only in-frame clones, not every one. Counted here are just under 65,000 clones, 85% to 95% occurring once; the ten biggest clones make up 8%. The time point here: cycle 4 day 1 (C4D1), after five to seven weeks of nivolumab. Each patient experienced a relapse that followed autologous stem cell transplantation, and brentuximab vedotin exposure varied. When best responses were assessed, they were complete response, partial response or progressive disease.

The sample in question was peripheral blood mononuclear cells (PBMCs), obtained before the fourth cycle of nivolumab. The chain links TRBV6-5 to TRBJ2-1; TRBD1 matches at 8 bases. This receptor was taken from a human donor with classical Hodgkin lymphoma. CDR3 sequence reads: CASTSGQAFNEQFF. The CDR3, as DNA: TGTGCCAGCACCTCGGGACAGGCTTTCAATGAGCAGTTCTTC.